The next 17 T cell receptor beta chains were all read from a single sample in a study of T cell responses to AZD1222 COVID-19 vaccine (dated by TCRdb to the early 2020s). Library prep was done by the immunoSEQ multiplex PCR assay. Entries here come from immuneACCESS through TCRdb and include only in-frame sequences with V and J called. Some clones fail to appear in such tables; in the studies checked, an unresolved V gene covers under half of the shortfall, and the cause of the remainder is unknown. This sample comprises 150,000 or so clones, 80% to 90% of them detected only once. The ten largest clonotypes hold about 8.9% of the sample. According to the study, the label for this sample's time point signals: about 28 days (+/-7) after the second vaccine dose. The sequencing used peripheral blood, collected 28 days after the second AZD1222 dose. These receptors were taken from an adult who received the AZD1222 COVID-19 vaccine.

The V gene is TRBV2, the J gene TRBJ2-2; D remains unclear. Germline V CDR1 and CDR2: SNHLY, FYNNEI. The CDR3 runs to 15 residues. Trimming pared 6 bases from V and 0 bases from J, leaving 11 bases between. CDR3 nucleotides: TGTGCCAGCAGACTTGGCGGAGCGAACACCGGGGAGCTGTTTTTT. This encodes CASRLGGANTGELFF.

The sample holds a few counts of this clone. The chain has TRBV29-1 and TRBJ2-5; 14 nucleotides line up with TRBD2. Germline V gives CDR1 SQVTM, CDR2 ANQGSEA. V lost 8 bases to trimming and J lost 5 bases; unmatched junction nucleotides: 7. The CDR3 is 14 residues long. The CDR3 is CSSTGLAGGETQYF. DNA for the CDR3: TGCAGCTCAACAGGACTAGCGGGAGGCGAGACCCAGTACTTC.

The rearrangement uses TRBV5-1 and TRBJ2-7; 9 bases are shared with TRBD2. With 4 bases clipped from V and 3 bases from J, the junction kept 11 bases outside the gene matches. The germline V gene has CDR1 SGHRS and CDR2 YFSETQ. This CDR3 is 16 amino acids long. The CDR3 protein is CASSESLAGVVYEQYF. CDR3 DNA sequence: TGCGCCAGCAGCGAGTCATTAGCGGGAGTCGTCTACGAGCAGTACTTC.

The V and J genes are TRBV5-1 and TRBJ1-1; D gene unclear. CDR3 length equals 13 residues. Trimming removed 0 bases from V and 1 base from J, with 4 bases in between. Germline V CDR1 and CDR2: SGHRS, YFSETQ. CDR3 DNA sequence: TGCGCCAGCAGCTTGGACGAGAACACTGAAGCTTTCTTT. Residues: CASSLDENTEAFF.

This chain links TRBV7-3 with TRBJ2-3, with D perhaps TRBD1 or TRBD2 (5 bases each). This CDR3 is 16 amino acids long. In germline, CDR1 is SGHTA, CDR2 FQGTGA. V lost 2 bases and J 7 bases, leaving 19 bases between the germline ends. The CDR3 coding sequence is TGTGCCAGCAGCTTATCGGGACCCAAACCCGAAAATACGCAGTATTTT. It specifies CASSLSGPKPENTQYF.

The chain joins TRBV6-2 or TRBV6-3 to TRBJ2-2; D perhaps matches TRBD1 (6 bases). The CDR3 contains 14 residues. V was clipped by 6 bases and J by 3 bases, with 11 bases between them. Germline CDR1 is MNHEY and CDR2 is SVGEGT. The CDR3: CASSKTGDTGELFF. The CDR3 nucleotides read TGTGCCAGCAGCAAGACAGGAGACACCGGGGAGCTGTTTTTT.

The CDR3 sequence is CASSLSSGANTGELFF. The CDR3 nucleotides are TGTGCCAGCAGCTTATCTAGCGGGGCGAACACCGGGGAGCTGTTTTTT. V is TRBV7-6 and J is TRBJ2-2, with 9 bases fitting TRBD2. This CDR3 spans 16 amino acids. Per the germline V gene, CDR1 is SGHVS and CDR2 is FNYEAQ. The V segment lost 2 bases and the J segment 0 bases; nucleotides outside the gene matches: 1.

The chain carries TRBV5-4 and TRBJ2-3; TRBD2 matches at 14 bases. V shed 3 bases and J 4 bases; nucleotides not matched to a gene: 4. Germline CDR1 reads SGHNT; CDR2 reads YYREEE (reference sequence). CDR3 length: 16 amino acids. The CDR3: CASSSRGLAGADTQYF. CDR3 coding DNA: TGTGCCAGCAGCTCCAGGGGACTAGCGGGAGCAGATACGCAGTATTTT. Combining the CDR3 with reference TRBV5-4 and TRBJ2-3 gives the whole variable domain ETGVTQSPTHLIKTRGQQVTLRCSSQSGHNTVSWYQQALGQGPQFIFQYYREEENGRGNFPPRFSGLQFPNYSSELNVNALELDDSALYLCASSSRGLAGADTQYFGPGTRLTVL.

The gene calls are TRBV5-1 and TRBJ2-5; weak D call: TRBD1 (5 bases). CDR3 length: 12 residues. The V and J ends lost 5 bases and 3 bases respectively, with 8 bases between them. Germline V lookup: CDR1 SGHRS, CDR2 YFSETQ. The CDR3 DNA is TGCGCCAGCAGTTCAGGGAAAGAGACCCAGTACTTC. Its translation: CASSSGKETQYF.

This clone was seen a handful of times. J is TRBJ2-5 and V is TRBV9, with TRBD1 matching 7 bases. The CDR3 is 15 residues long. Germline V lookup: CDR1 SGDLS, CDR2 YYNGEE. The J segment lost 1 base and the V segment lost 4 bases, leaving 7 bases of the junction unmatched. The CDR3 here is CASSRTTGRQETQYF. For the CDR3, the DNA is TGTGCCAGCAGCCGCACGACAGGGCGCCAAGAGACCCAGTACTTC.

CDR3: CASGLWDRGGTEAFF. As DNA, the CDR3 is TGTGCTAGTGGTTTGTGGGATAGGGGGGGCACTGAAGCTTTCTTT. The chain recombines TRBV12-5 with TRBJ1-1, with D possibly being TRBD1 (6 bases). The CDR3 has 15 amino acids. Germline-derived CDR1 and CDR2 are LGHNT and FRNRAP. The ends were cut back, 2 bases at V and 4 bases at J, with 14 bases in the middle.

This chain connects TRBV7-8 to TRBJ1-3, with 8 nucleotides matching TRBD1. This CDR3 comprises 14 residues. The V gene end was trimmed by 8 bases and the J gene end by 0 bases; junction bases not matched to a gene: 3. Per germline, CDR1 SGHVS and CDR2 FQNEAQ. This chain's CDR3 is CASATGVSGNTIYF. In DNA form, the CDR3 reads TGTGCCAGCGCGACAGGGGTCTCTGGAAACACCATATATTTT.

CDR3 bases: TGTGCCAGCAGTTTAAATCGGGGGAGCTCCTACAATGAGCAGTTCTTC. Protein product: CASSLNRGSSYNEQFF. This rearrangement joins TRBV28 to TRBJ2-1; weak D call: TRBD2 (6 bases). Germline CDR1 is MDHEN and CDR2 is SYDVKM. The CDR3 sequence is 16 residues long. The ends were cut back, 2 bases at V and 0 bases at J, with 11 bases in the middle.

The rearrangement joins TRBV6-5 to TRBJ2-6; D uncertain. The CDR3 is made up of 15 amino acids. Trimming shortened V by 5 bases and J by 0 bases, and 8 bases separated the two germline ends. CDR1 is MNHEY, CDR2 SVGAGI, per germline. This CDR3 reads CASSPDNSGANVLTF. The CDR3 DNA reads TGTGCCAGCAGTCCCGACAACTCTGGGGCCAACGTCCTGACTTTC.

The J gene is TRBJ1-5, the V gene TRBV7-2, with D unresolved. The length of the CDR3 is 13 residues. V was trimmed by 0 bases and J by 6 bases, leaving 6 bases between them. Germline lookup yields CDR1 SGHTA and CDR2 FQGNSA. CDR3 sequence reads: CASSLALFQPQHF. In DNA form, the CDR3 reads TGTGCCAGCAGCTTAGCGTTGTTTCAGCCCCAGCATTTT.

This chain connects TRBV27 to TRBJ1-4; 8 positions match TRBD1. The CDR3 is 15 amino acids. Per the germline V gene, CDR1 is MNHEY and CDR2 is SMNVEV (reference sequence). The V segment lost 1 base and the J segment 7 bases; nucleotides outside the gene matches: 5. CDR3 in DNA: TGTGCCAGCAGTTTATGGGGCAGGGGGCGTGAAAAACTGTTTTTT. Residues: CASSLWGRGREKLFF.

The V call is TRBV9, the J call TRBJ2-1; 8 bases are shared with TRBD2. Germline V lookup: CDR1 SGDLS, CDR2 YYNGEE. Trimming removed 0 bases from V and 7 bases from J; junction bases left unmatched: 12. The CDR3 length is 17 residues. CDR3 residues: CASSVASSGHLSNEQFF. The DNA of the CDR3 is TGTGCCAGCAGCGTAGCGTCTAGCGGGCACCTCTCTAATGAGCAGTTCTTC.